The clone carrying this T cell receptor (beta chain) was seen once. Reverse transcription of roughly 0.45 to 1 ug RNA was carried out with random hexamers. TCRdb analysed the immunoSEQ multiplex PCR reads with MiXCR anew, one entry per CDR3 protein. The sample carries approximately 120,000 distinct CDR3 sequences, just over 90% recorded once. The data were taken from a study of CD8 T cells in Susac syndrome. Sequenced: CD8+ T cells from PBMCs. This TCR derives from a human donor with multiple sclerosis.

The CDR3 DNA reads TGTGCCAGTAGTATAGGTGGAAGCAATCAGCCCCAGCATTTT. This encodes CASSIGGSNQPQHF. V gene TRBV19 combines with J gene TRBJ1-5; D unclear. This CDR3 region has 14 residues. CDR1 is LNHDA and CDR2 is SQIVND in the germline V gene (reference sequence). V lost 1 base to trimming and J lost 1 base, with 5 bases between them. The full variable domain, in which reference TRBV19 and TRBJ1-5 provide the parts outside the CDR3, is DGGITQSPKYLFRKEGQNVTLSCEQNLNHDAMYWYRQDPGQGLRLIYYSQIVNDFQKGDIAEGYSVSREKKESFPLTVTSAQKNPTAFYLCASSIGGSNQPQHFGDGTRLSIL.